Sequencing of this T cell receptor (beta chain) was carried out in a study of glioma-infiltrating T cells. The iRepertoire nested amplicon-rescue multiplex PCR amplified TCR alpha and beta CDR3s from RNA. For one-step reverse transcription and amplification, about 85-400 ng of tissue mRNA or PBMC total RNA was used. TCRdb re-called the multiplex PCR reads with MiXCR, one entry per CDR3 protein. The sample carries some 85,000 distinct CDR3 sequences, approximately 22% recorded once. Findings and limits, study-wide: Gliomas, especially low-grade, showed above-expected tissue-blood divergence; non-neoplastic patients showed below.

V gave up 0 bases and J gave up 2 bases, with 8 bases separating them. Germline-derived CDR1 and CDR2 are LGHNA and YNFKEQ. The CDR3 spans 15 residues. This clonotype has a count of ten or more. What it binds is unknown. Source material: glioma tissue, nonneoplastic brain tissue, or PBMCs (not recorded which). This clonotype originated in a human donor with low-grade glioma or glioblastoma, undergoing nonglioma brain surgery, or in good health (not recorded which). The J gene is TRBJ2-1, the V gene TRBV4-2; no clear D. The CDR3 here is CASSQDNNPYNEQFF. The CDR3 DNA reads as TGTGCCAGCAGCCAAGACAACAACCCCTACAATGAGCAGTTCTTC.